This T cell receptor beta chain emerged from a study of T cells in Graves' hyperthyroidism and ophthalmopathy. Researchers amplified the TCR beta CDR3 regions from RNA transcripts. The primer set for the first-round RT-PCR of the TCR CDR3 was HTBI. TCRdb used MiXCR to reprocess the multiplex PCR reads, holding one entry per CDR3 protein. Of about 290,000 distinct CDR3 sequences in the sample, about an eighth were seen once. This CDR3 is 13 amino acids long. V lost 1 base to trimming and J lost 0 bases, with 7 bases between them. From germline, CDR1 is SQVTM and CDR2 ANQGSEA. The gene calls are TRBV29-1 and TRBJ2-7; D is possibly TRBD1 or TRBD2 (5 bases each). The sequenced sample consisted of blood. The receptor was isolated from a woman between 25 and 40 years old with Graves' hyperthyroidism that later progressed to Graves' ophthalmopathy. In nucleotides, the CDR3 is TGCAGCGTTGAAGGGGACCTCTCCTACGAGCAGTACTTC. Its protein is CSVEGDLSYEQYF.